Below are 14 T cell receptor beta chains sequenced from a single sample in a study of blood T cells in healthy people across ages. A second PCR of roughly 7 to 11 cycles used a sample-barcoded 5' primer and a J-beta primer mix. Each CDR3 protein is one row after TCRdb ran MiXCR on the 5' RACE reads. The table includes some 860,000 distinct CDR3 sequences, 45% to 70% detected once. Sequencing used blood. These receptors all stem from a man aged 40-49 years in good health.

This clonotype was picked up one time. This rearrangement joins TRBV27 to TRBJ2-5; a possible D gene is TRBD1 (6 bases). From germline, CDR1 is MNHEY and CDR2 SMNVEV (reference sequence). Trimming cost V 7 bases and J 5 bases, with 11 bases left between them. The CDR3 covers 12 residues. The CDR3 DNA sequence: TGTGCCAGCACACAGGGATTGGAGACCCAGTACTTC. Amino acid sequence: CASTQGLETQYF.

This chain links TRBV28 with TRBJ2-1; D is perhaps TRBD2 (5 bases). V was clipped by 2 bases and J by 0 bases, with 11 bases between them. In germline, CDR1 is MDHEN, CDR2 SYDVKM. This CDR3 comprises 16 residues. This CDR3 is CASSLEGLSSYNEQFF. In DNA, the CDR3 is TGTGCCAGCAGTTTAGAGGGTCTGAGCTCCTACAATGAGCAGTTCTTC.

The V call is TRBV20-1, the J call TRBJ1-2; TRBD1 might be the D (6 bases). The CDR3 has 18 residues. The ends were cut back, 1 base at V and 8 bases at J, with 29 bases in the middle. Per germline, CDR1 DFQATT and CDR2 SNEGSKA (reference sequence). The CDR3 is CSARVKGGRRGELSGYTF. CDR3 nucleotide sequence: TGCAGTGCTAGAGTAAAGGGGGGTCGCAGGGGCGAGCTTTCCGGCTACACCTTC.

This clonotype came up a few times. The chain uses TRBV20-1 and TRBJ1-1, with D perhaps TRBD1 (5 bases). V lost 3 bases and J 7 bases, leaving 9 bases between the germline ends. The CDR3 runs to 11 residues. Per the germline V gene, CDR1 is DFQATT and CDR2 is SNEGSKA (reference sequence). The CDR3 nucleotides are TGCAGTGCTAGGGGGCAGGGTGAAGCTTTCTTT. Translating gives CSARGQGEAFF.

The chain carries TRBV7-2 and TRBJ2-1; the match to TRBD2 covers 8 bases. Trimming removed 2 bases from V and 9 bases from J; junction bases left unmatched: 9. CDR1 and CDR2 from the germline V gene are SGHTA and FQGNSA. The CDR3 is 15 residues long. The CDR3 here is CASSLSGTSRGEQFF. The DNA of the CDR3 is TGTGCCAGCAGCTTATCCGGGACTAGTCGGGGTGAGCAGTTCTTC. The full variable domain, completed using reference TRBV7-2 and TRBJ2-1, is GAGVSQSPSNKVTEKGKDVELRCDPISGHTALYWYRQSLGQGLEFLIYFQGNSAPDKSGLPSDRFSAERTGGSVSTLTIQRTQQEDSAVYLCASSLSGTSRGEQFFGPGTRLTVL.

The chain links TRBV7-2 to TRBJ2-5, with TRBD1 as a possible D gene (6 bases). The better agreement between TRBJ2-4 and the DNA end casts doubt on the J call. Germline V gene data show CDR1 as SGHTA and CDR2 as FQGNSA. The CDR3 spans 14 residues. The CDR3 reads CASSSDRYKGIQYF. In DNA form, the CDR3 reads TGTGCCAGCAGCTCCGACAGGTACAAGGGCATTCAGTACTTC.

This clonotype was counted a few times. The gene calls are TRBV7-2 and TRBJ2-5, with 10 bases matching TRBD2. The CDR3 has 17 amino acids. CDR1 is SGHTA, CDR2 FQGNSA, per germline. After removal of 5 bases from V and 9 bases from J, the junction contained 18 bases not matched to a gene. The CDR3 sequence: CASSGLPSGSLSGAQYF. The CDR3 nucleotides are TGTGCCAGCAGCGGACTCCCTAGCGGGAGCCTCAGCGGGGCCCAGTACTTC.

V is TRBV5-4 and J is TRBJ2-5; the D gene could be TRBD1 or TRBD2 (5 bases each). V was cut by 4 bases and J by 3 bases, with 10 bases left in between. The germline V gene has CDR1 SGHNT and CDR2 YYREEE (reference sequence). This CDR3 is 13 amino acids long. The CDR3 DNA reads as TGTGCCAGCAGCCGGGACGGCGAAGAGACCCAGTACTTC. This translates into CASSRDGEETQYF.

The chain is built from TRBV7-2 and TRBJ1-2, with 7 bases identical to TRBD1. The trim removed 1 base at V and 7 bases at J, leaving 12 bases unmatched. Per germline, CDR1 SGHTA and CDR2 FQGNSA. This CDR3 is 16 amino acids long. The CDR3 coding sequence is TGTGCCAGCAGCTTAGACCGGCCAGGGGGGACGCGTGGCTACACCTTC. Translation gives CASSLDRPGGTRGYTF.

The chain joins TRBV7-2 to TRBJ1-2; D is unclear. The V gene lost 1 base and the J gene lost 4 bases, with 7 bases spanning the gap. The CDR3 length is 13 residues. CDR1 and CDR2 from the germline V gene are SGHTA and FQGNSA. The CDR3 sequence: CASSLEVTYGYTF. The CDR3 DNA is TGTGCCAGCAGCTTAGAAGTTACCTATGGCTACACCTTC. Combining the CDR3 with reference TRBV7-2 and TRBJ1-2 gives the whole variable domain GAGVSQSPSNKVTEKGKDVELRCDPISGHTALYWYRQSLGQGLEFLIYFQGNSAPDKSGLPSDRFSAERTGGSVSTLTIQRTQQEDSAVYLCASSLEVTYGYTFGSGTRLTVV.

V is TRBV28 and J is TRBJ1-2; D not certain. CDR3 length: 14 amino acids. V was trimmed by 7 bases and J by 4 bases, leaving 16 bases between them. CDR1 and CDR2 (germline): MDHEN, SYDVKM. CDR3 in amino acids: CASTPGNDRYGYTF. In nucleotides, the CDR3 is TGTGCCAGCACTCCCGGGAACGATCGCTATGGCTACACCTTC.

The chain links TRBV7-2 to TRBJ1-2; tentatively, D is TRBD1 (6 bases). The CDR3 has 14 residues. CDR1 is SGHTA and CDR2 is FQGNSA in the germline V gene. V was trimmed by 5 bases and J by 2 bases, leaving 12 bases between them. The CDR3 bases are TGTGCCAGCAGCACTGGGACACCCAACTATGGCTACACCTTC. Its protein is CASSTGTPNYGYTF.

The rearrangement uses TRBV7-9 and TRBJ2-7; D may be TRBD2 (6 bases). The J call may not be correct, given that the DNA end is closer to TRBJ2-5. The CDR3 totals 15 residues. Per germline, CDR1 SEHNR and CDR2 FQNEAQ (reference sequence). Here the CDR3 reads CASSLAQRVPETQYF. CDR3 sequence (DNA): TGTGCCAGCAGCTTAGCGCAGCGGGTTCCGGAGACCCAGTACTTC.

This clonotype was counted once. The chain joins TRBV9 to TRBJ2-6; D call uncertain. Germline values: CDR1 SGDLS, CDR2 YYNGEE. The CDR3 is 17 amino acids. V lost 0 bases, J lost 2 bases, and 12 bases lay in between. The CDR3 spells CASSVGAGATGANVLTF. The CDR3 DNA reads TGTGCCAGCAGCGTAGGTGCCGGAGCAACTGGGGCCAACGTCCTGACTTTC.